The TCR beta chain under discussion was sequenced for a study of T cells in Graves' hyperthyroidism and ophthalmopathy (dated by TCRdb to about 2019). With respect to the entire study: Peripheral blood samples were taken at initial diagnosis, before any treatment was given. After sampling, hyperthyroidism patients received methimazole starting at 30 mg daily, and ophthalmopathy patients received high-dose intravenous methylprednisolone. The study also compared thyroid tissue and blood T-cell repertoires from several Graves' hyperthyroidism patients. Prospective prediction of ophthalmopathy was tested in an independent validation cohort of approximately 19 hyperthyroidism patients and around 16 patients who later progressed to ophthalmopathy. The 90 to 100 discovery patients were randomly split 7:3 into training and test sets. According to the paper, TCR Vbeta CDR3 sequencing was carried out on more than 120 peripheral blood samples, which came from 40 to 45 ophthalmopathy, approximately 72 hyperthyroidism and roughly 17 progressor patients. To identify distinguishing TCR V-J signatures, a discovery cohort of roughly 100 patients was used, comprising 43 with Graves' ophthalmopathy and some 57 with stable Graves' hyperthyroidism. Here is what the overall study found, with its caveats: A 13 V-J signature model separated ophthalmopathy from stable hyperthyroidism, with around 88% sensitivity and 81% to 82% specificity in cross-validation and 80%/75% in testing. In validation, progression to ophthalmopathy was predicted by the model with nearly 71% sensitivity and approximately 78% specificity, a median of around 5.9 months before onset. Most expanded thyroid clonotypes (frequency above 0.001) were also found in blood, which suggests that blood repertoires may mirror thyroid immune responses. No statistical method was used to set the sample size in advance, and investigators knew the group allocation.

This clonotype was picked up many times. Its antigen is still unknown. The record has no base qualities; no much larger clone is one base away. Stable Graves' hyperthyroidism was defined as no progression to ophthalmopathy during 18 months of follow-up. Hyperthyroidism patients were newly diagnosed, had a disease duration of under 2 months, and were aged 18 to 65 years. The study excluded patients with uncontrolled infections, other autoimmune diseases, pregnancy or lactation. Diagnoses were established on the basis of clinical symptoms, serum thyroxine and TRAb, thyroid ultrasound, and orbital computed tomography. PBMCs were isolated from 7.5 to 10 ml of fresh peripheral blood by Ficoll-Paque density gradient centrifugation. Total RNA was extracted with Trizol reagent, and quality was checked on an Agilent 2100 Bioanalyzer. The TCR beta CDR3 regions were amplified from the RNA transcripts. For the first round of RT-PCR on the TCR CDR3, the HTBI primer set was used together with the Qiagen OneStep RT-PCR kit. Libraries were constructed in a second round of multiplex PCR, after which size selection and purification were carried out. Sequencing of the libraries was done on an Illumina HiSeq2000 using paired-end 100 bp reads. The study's own analysis went as follows. SOAPnuke was used to process the raw data, with reads discarded if the reads contained adapters or uncalled bases, had a mean Phred below 15, or lacked an exact constant-primer or identifier match. COPE v1.2.5 was used to merge high-quality paired reads, and clonotypes were defined as unique nucleotide sequences. MiTCR v1.1 was used to align the clonotypes against IMGT TRBV, TRBD and TRBJ reference segments. Analysis was restricted to V-J combinations with a frequency above 0.0001, which covered approximately 99% of repertoires. The TCS score was defined as the ratio of F50 (clonal expansion) to E x V (chaos), calculated using BLOSUM62-based TCRdist between CDR3 peptides within each V-J. Welch's t-statistics and random forest reduced just over 500 V-J features to 13, which were used in a naive Bayes classifier (R e1071). TCRdb reprocessing: public reads trimmed at Q25 with fastp, clones called with MiXCR, in-frame beta chains kept. Duplicate CDR3 protein sequences are folded into a single record with the most common DNA and genes. Clone size and V and J calls follow TCRdb, not the original study. In all, the sample holds some 620,000 distinct CDR3 sequences, and roughly 15% of those were seen once. The top ten constitute 3.8% of the sample.

The sequenced material came from blood. The TCR comes from a woman aged 25 to 39 with Graves' hyperthyroidism.

The DNA sequence is given as TGTGCCAGCAGGGGGAACACCGGGGAGCTGTTTTTT. Its translation is CASRGNTGELFF. The V and J genes are TRBV2 and TRBJ2-2, with the D gene uncertain. The CDR3 spans 12 residues, from the cysteine through the phenylalanine. The sequence is cut down to CDR3 DNA, 36 bases in frame from base 1. CDR1 and CDR2 (SNHLY, FYNNEI) derive from the germline V gene. V was cut back by 6 bases and J by 1 base, leaving a gap of 3 bases between them. Supplemented by the reference TRBV2 and TRBJ2-2 proteins around the CDR3, the complete variable domain is EPEVTQTPSHQVTQMGQEVILRCVPISNHLYFYWYRQILGQKVEFLVSFYNNEISEKSEIFDDQFSVERPDGSNFTLKIRSTKLEDSAMYFCASRGNTGELFFGEGSRLTVL.